Sequencing of this T cell receptor (beta chain) was carried out in a study of blood T cell repertoires in COVID-19 (dated by TCRdb to the early 2020s). Study-wide context: Samples covering the acute and convalescent phases of COVID-19 were provided by collaborators in the United States, Italy and Spain. The repertoires were released in a freely available public database intended as a resource for research on the immune response to SARS-CoV-2. The sample metadata nearly always contained a de-identified subject ID, COVID-19 status, age in years and sex. The material from the prospective study consisted of cDNA or gDNA derived from T cells, B-cell-depleted T cells, or PBMCs. Subjects who had been exposed to COVID-19, were actively infected with it, or had recovered from it provided the deeply sampled blood TCRbeta repertoires that made up the dataset. Samples were obtained from the ongoing ImmuneRACE study (first 160 participants) and from about 1,300 subjects provided by 6 global collaborators. HLA class I and class II types, where available, came from metadata supplied by the sample provider rather than from assay-based typing.

From the cysteine up to the phenylalanine, the CDR3 has a length of 14 residues. The kept DNA is CDR3 alone, 42 bases in frame from the first base. The paper's findings and limits, for the study overall: The quantity of clinical and demographic metadata differed by source and by participant and was supplied without curation.

As regards this clone: Its antigen is unknown. The record has no base qualities; no much larger clone is one base away.

TCRbeta CDR3 regions were amplified from genomic DNA by means of the immunoSEQ Assay, a bias-controlled multiplex PCR. Regarding the original processing steps: The number of nucleated cells in each sample was estimated by amplification of reference gene primers within the assay. Sequence reads were collapsed and filtered to measure the absolute abundance of every unique TCRbeta CDR3 rearrangement. For each sample, productive Simpson clonality was calculated as the square root of Simpson's diversity index over productive rearrangements. TCRdb obtained this table from immuneACCESS and retained in-frame rearrangements with V and J assigned. These tables miss some clones; where compared with another copy, unresolved V genes account for less than half of the shortfall, and the remainder is unexplained. Clone size and the V and J calls come from that table; the DNA yielded D and trimming. The sample data list about 100,000 clones, and roughly 90% of these were observed just once. The ten largest clones represent around 6% of the sample.

Each collaborating institution followed its own protocols to collect whole blood in K2EDTA tubes. For TCRbeta analysis, collaborators shipped samples in one of three forms: frozen whole blood, isolated PBMCs, or DNA extracted from either of those sample types. The V and J genes are TRBV21-1 and TRBJ1-3; no check of the table's D call, TRBD1, against the DNA was made. TRBV21-1 has pseudogene status. This TCR was sampled from a human donor in a cohort sampled during active COVID-19. The sample was peripheral blood. The DNA sequence follows: TGTGCCAGCGCACGACAGTTCTCTGGAAACACCATATATTTT. Translated, it gives CASARQFSGNTIYF.